This record concerns one TCR beta chain sequence. Its matching antigen is unknown. Sequencing targeted expressed TCRB transcripts, as all isolated RNA had been reverse transcribed. Measured with immunoSEQ multiplex PCR; TCRdb has only the in-frame clones, and not every one. In the table there are roughly 400,000 clones, around 13% of which are singletons. A single heparinised blood sample, averaging about 120 mL, was obtained per donor. The sample belongs to a study of beta chain features in type 1 diabetes. Study information: Patient and healthy donor groups were alike in age, gender and cell yields. Study results and caveats: Type 1 diabetes patients had fewer VDJ junction insertions and more deletions. Comparison showed that naive, central memory and Treg TCRB repertoires appeared more similar among patients than among healthy donors.

The sample comprised naive CD4+ T cells from blood. The clonotype was recovered from a man younger than 40 in good health.

The CDR3, as DNA: TGCGCCAGCAGCCAAGACCCCGGGATCGTTGTGGAGACCCAGTACTTC. Its protein is CASSQDPGIVVETQYF. The rearrangement uses TRBV4-3 and TRBJ2-5; D possibly corresponds to TRBD2 (5 bases). There are 16 residues in the CDR3. The ends were cut back, 0 bases at V and 5 bases at J, with 16 bases in the middle. Germline V gene data show CDR1 as LGHNA and CDR2 as YSLEER.